Shown below are 18 T cell receptor beta chains from a single sample sequenced in a study of T cell responses to AZD1222 COVID-19 vaccine. Assay used: immunoSEQ multiplex PCR; TCRdb lists only in-frame clones, some missing. The sample holds around 130,000 clones, approximately 89% seen once. This material consisted of peripheral blood, taken on day 0 of AZD1222 vaccination. Source of these receptors: an adult in good health.

CDR3 DNA sequence: TGTGCCAGCAGCGTCAGGGGGCAGGCGGGCACTGAAGCTTTCTTT. This sequence encodes CASSVRGQAGTEAFF. This chain joins TRBV5-4 and TRBJ1-1; 8 bases fit TRBD1. V trimming: 4 bases; J trimming: 4 bases; junction bases outside the gene matches: 9. Germline V lookup: CDR1 SGHNT, CDR2 YYREEE (reference sequence). The CDR3 is 15 residues long.

The V gene is TRBV7-2, the J gene TRBJ1-5, with a tentative D call TRBD1 (6 bases). Per germline, CDR1 SGHTA and CDR2 FQGNSA. The CDR3 runs 13 residues. Between the trimmed V and J ends, which lost 5 bases and 7 bases, there was a span of 12 bases. In DNA form, the CDR3 reads TGTGCCAGCAGCCTTAGGGGGGAACAGCCCCAGCATTTT. Its translation: CASSLRGEQPQHF.

In DNA form, the CDR3 reads TGTGCCAGCAGTGAAGCTCCCGTAGGCTCTGGAAACACCATATATTTT. It specifies CASSEAPVGSGNTIYF. The chain recombines TRBV2 with TRBJ1-3; D is ambiguous. CDR1 and CDR2 (germline): SNHLY, FYNNEI. V lost 0 bases, J lost 0 bases, and 9 bases lay in between. This CDR3 region has 16 residues.

The rearrangement uses TRBV30 and TRBJ1-5; weak D call: TRBD1 (6 bases). Trimming stripped 0 bases from V and 4 bases from J, with 7 bases between. Germline V CDR1 and CDR2: GTSNPN, SVGIG (reference sequence). The CDR3 runs to 13 residues. CDR3 DNA: TGTGCCTGGAGTGTAACAGGGAATCAGCCCCAGCATTTT. Protein sequence: CAWSVTGNQPQHF.

This clone has more than one count but fewer than ten. V is TRBV6-4 and J is TRBJ2-2, with a tentative D call TRBD1 (6 bases). The CDR3 consists of 14 residues. V lost 3 bases to trimming and J lost 3 bases, with 8 bases between them. Germline loops: CDR1 MRHNA, CDR2 SNTAGT. The CDR3 region has the DNA TGTGCCAGCAGTGAACAGGGCGACACCGGGGAGCTGTTTTTT. Protein sequence: CASSEQGDTGELFF.

This clone occurred a few times. The gene calls are TRBV3-1 (or the pseudogene TRBV3-2) and TRBJ1-2; D is unclear. Trimming left V 1 base short and J 8 bases short, with 8 bases between. This CDR3 has 12 amino acids. The germline V gene has CDR1 LGHDT and CDR2 YNNKEL (reference sequence). The CDR3 DNA is TGTGCCAGCAGCCAAGTCTTGGTCGGCTACACCTTC. The encoded protein is CASSQVLVGYTF.

CDR3 DNA: TGTGCCAGCAGTTTCATGAGAGGGGCCGCTAGACTCTACCCTGAAGCTTTCTTT. Residues: CASSFMRGAARLYPEAFF. The chain uses TRBV28 and TRBJ1-1; a weak D match, TRBD1 (5 bases). There are 18 residues in the CDR3. Between the trimmed V and J ends, which lost 3 bases and 6 bases, there was a span of 26 bases. From germline, CDR1 is MDHEN and CDR2 SYDVKM.

This clone was seen just once. The V gene is TRBV4-2, the J gene TRBJ1-4, with D uncertain. The CDR3 covers 13 residues. Germline V lookup: CDR1 LGHNA, CDR2 YNFKEQ. Deletions cut 4 bases from V and 8 bases from J, with 11 bases between. Here the CDR3 reads CASSPRIGEKLFF. CDR3 DNA: TGTGCCAGCAGCCCCCGGATAGGGGAAAAACTGTTTTTT.

The chain recombines TRBV14 with TRBJ1-2, with a tentative D call TRBD1 (5 bases). V shed 1 base and J shed 7 bases, with 10 bases lying between them. The germline V gene encodes CDR1 SGHDN and CDR2 FVKESK. The CDR3 runs to 13 residues. The CDR3 is CASSQVGVSGYTF. CDR3 sequence (DNA): TGTGCCAGCAGCCAAGTAGGGGTCTCTGGCTACACCTTC.

The chain is built from TRBV2 and TRBJ1-5, with a possible D match to TRBD1 (6 bases). Trimming took 6 bases from V and 2 from J, leaving 14 bases between them. The CDR3 runs 15 residues. The germline V gene has CDR1 SNHLY and CDR2 FYNNEI. CDR3 amino acids: CASSPRGGGNQPQHF. The CDR3 nucleotides are TGTGCCAGCAGCCCCAGGGGTGGAGGCAATCAGCCCCAGCATTTT.

CDR3 DNA: TGTGCCAGCATGGCTAGCGGGAGGGATACGCAGTATTTT. It is translated as CASMASGRDTQYF. The J gene is TRBJ2-3, the V gene TRBV25-1; TRBD2 matches at 11 bases. The CDR3 consists of 13 residues. V lost 7 bases, J lost 6 bases, and 3 bases stayed unmatched. Germline V gene data show CDR1 as MGHDK and CDR2 as SYGVNS. Supplemented by reference TRBV25-1 and TRBJ2-3, the full variable domain reads EADIYQTPRYLVIGTGKKITLECSQTMGHDKMYWYQQDPGMELHLIHYSYGVNSTEKGDLSSESTVSRIRTEHFPLTLESARPSHTSQYLCASMASGRDTQYFGPGTRLTVL.

V usage is TRBV18 and J usage is TRBJ2-7; TRBD2 might be the D (6 bases). The ends were cut back, 2 bases at V and 2 bases at J, with 16 bases in the middle. Germline V gene lookup returns CDR1 KGHSH and CDR2 LQKENI. CDR3 length: 16 residues. The DNA of the CDR3 is TGTGCCAGCTCACCAGGCTCATCTAGCGTTGCCTACGAGCAGTACTTC. Residues: CASSPGSSSVAYEQYF.

This clone was recorded a few times. The chain joins TRBV5-1 to TRBJ2-2; D unresolved. This CDR3 contains 13 residues. V was shortened by 3 bases and J by 1 base, with 4 bases between the two germline ends. Germline CDR1 is SGHRS and CDR2 is YFSETQ. The DNA of the CDR3 is TGCGCCAGCAGCTGGGGGAACACCGGGGAGCTGTTTTTT. Its translation: CASSWGNTGELFF.

This rearrangement joins TRBV10-3 to TRBJ2-7; 11 bases agree with TRBD2. The V segment lost 6 bases and the J segment 2 bases; nucleotides outside the gene matches: 3. The CDR3 has 14 amino acids. The germline V gene has CDR1 ENHRY and CDR2 SYGVKD. CDR3 nucleotide sequence: TGTGCCATCAGGGGGACTAGCGGAACCTACGAGCAGTACTTC. Translating it yields CAIRGTSGTYEQYF.

The genes are TRBV18 and TRBJ1-1; D is perhaps TRBD1 (5 bases). The CDR3 spans 15 residues. V was clipped by 2 bases and J by 0 bases, with 10 bases between them. Germline V gives CDR1 KGHSH, CDR2 LQKENI. The CDR3 nucleotides are TGTGCCAGCTCACCAAGCGGGGGGTTGAACACTGAAGCTTTCTTT. It yields the protein CASSPSGGLNTEAFF.

The chain joins TRBV30 to TRBJ1-4; 7 nucleotides line up with TRBD1. J was trimmed by 7 bases and V by 2 bases; bases with no gene match: 4. Germline V gene sequence: CDR1 GTSNPN, CDR2 SVGIG (reference sequence). This CDR3 contains 13 residues. The DNA of the CDR3 is TGTGCCTGGAGTACAGGGGTTGGTGAAAAACTGTTTTTT. It translates to CAWSTGVGEKLFF.

The chain combines TRBV30 with TRBJ1-6; a possible D gene is TRBD1 (6 bases). In germline, CDR1 is GTSNPN, CDR2 SVGIG (reference sequence). The V end lost 1 base, the J end lost 7 bases, and 14 bases lay between the germline ends. The CDR3 runs to 15 residues. The CDR3 DNA reads TGTGCCTGGAGTGGCCTTGGGGGGCGGAATTCACCCCTCCACTTT. Translating it yields CAWSGLGGRNSPLHF.

The chain recombines TRBV5-5 with TRBJ2-7, with D perhaps matching TRBD2 (5 bases). V dropped 0 bases and J dropped 2 bases, with 12 bases sitting between them. The CDR3 has 15 residues. CDR1 is SGHKS and CDR2 is YYEKEE in the germline V gene (reference sequence). The CDR3 DNA sequence: TGTGCCAGCAGCTTGGCCCGGGATTCGCCCTACGAGCAGTACTTC. It is translated as CASSLARDSPYEQYF.